This paragraph reports one T cell receptor (beta chain). Sequencing targeted TCR beta in blood CD8+ and CD4+ T cells. The sample belongs to a study of CD8 T cells in Susac syndrome. The RNA input was 0.5 to 1 ug, and it was reverse transcribed with random hexamers. MiXCR was run by TCRdb on the immunoSEQ multiplex PCR reads, yielding one entry per CDR3 protein. This table has tens of thousands of distinct CDR3 sequences, approximately 94% appearing once. The sequenced material came from CD8+ T cells from PBMCs. The sequence came from a human donor with multiple sclerosis.

DNA of the CDR3: TGTGCCAGCAGCTTAGACAGGACGACCTACGAGCAGTACTTC. This gives the protein CASSLDRTTYEQYF. The V call is TRBV7-9, the J call TRBJ2-7, with D tentatively TRBD1 (5 bases). The CDR3 covers 14 residues. The germline gives CDR1 SEHNR, CDR2 FQNEAQ (reference sequence). The V end lost 1 base, the J end lost 2 bases, and 9 bases lay between the germline ends.